The source of this T cell receptor (beta chain) is a study of shared clonotypes between healthy human individuals. This was a deep-level run. The table came from immunoSEQ multiplex PCR; TCRdb's copy has only in-frame clones and leaves some out. This table holds a few million clones, 85% to 95% found once. General study results and limits: Clonotype sharing among donors, it was expected, would be affected by sequencing depth.

On this clone itself: What it binds is not known.

The germline CDR1 and CDR2 sequences are SGHKS and YYEKEE (reference sequence). V shed 1 base, J shed 2 bases, and the junction held 6 bases outside the gene matches. The CDR3 is 15 residues long. The clonotype was recovered from a man aged 18-30 years in good health. Some clones in this sample may be carry-over from other donors' samples. The rearrangement uses TRBV5-5 and TRBJ2-7; TRBD2 matches 7 bases. The sample comprised naive CD4+ T cells from PBMCs. Subset described: CD45RA+ positively selected. This CDR3 reads CASSLSAGDPYEQYF. The CDR3 bases are TGTGCCAGCAGCTTGTCGGCGGGAGACCCCTACGAGCAGTACTTC.